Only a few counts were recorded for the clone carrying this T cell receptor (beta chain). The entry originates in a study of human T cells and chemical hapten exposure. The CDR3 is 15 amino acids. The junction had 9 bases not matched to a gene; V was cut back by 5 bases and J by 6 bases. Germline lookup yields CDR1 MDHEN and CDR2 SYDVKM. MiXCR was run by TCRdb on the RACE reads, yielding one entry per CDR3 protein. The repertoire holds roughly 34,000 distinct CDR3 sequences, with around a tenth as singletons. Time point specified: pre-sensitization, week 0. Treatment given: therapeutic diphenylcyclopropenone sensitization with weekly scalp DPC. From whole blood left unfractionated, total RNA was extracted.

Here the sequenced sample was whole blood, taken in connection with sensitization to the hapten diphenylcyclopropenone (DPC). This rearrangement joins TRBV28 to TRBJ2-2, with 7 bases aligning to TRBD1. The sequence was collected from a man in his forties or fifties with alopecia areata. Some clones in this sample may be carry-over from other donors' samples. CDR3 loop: CASSPADRSPGELFF. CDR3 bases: TGTGCCAGCAGTCCCGCGGACAGGTCCCCCGGGGAGCTGTTTTTT.